The 25 T cell receptor beta chains below all came from one sample that was sequenced in a study of OX40 agonist ivuxolimab in advanced cancers. Sequencing was performed with immunoSEQ multiplex PCR; in TCRdb, only in-frame clones are kept and a portion is missing. The sample holds over 65,000 clones, around 84% seen once. The starting material was CD4+ or CD8+ T cells sorted from blood, obtained in a trial of the OX40 agonist ivuxolimab. These receptors were obtained from an adult with an advanced solid tumor such as melanoma, head and neck, liver or kidney cancer.

This clone was recorded once. DNA of the CDR3: TGTGCCAGCAGTGCTACTCAGGCTTCCGATGGCTACACCTTC. This translates into CASSATQASDGYTF. This rearrangement joins TRBV6-4 to TRBJ1-2, with D unresolved. The CDR3 length is 14 residues. The germline V gene encodes CDR1 MRHNA and CDR2 SNTAGT. The V and J ends lost 4 bases and 6 bases respectively, with 15 bases between them.

This rearrangement joins TRBV28 to TRBJ1-4; 10 nucleotides line up with TRBD1. The junction had 4 bases not matched to a gene; V was cut back by 5 bases and J by 1 base. Per germline, CDR1 MDHEN and CDR2 SYDVKM. The length of the CDR3 is 16 residues. CDR3 protein: CASSTGQGKTNEKLFF. DNA for the CDR3: TGTGCCAGCAGTACGGGACAGGGGAAAACTAATGAAAAACTGTTTTTT.

This sequence joins TRBV5-1 and TRBJ1-1; D remains ambiguous. Germline-derived CDR1 and CDR2 are SGHRS and YFSETQ. The V gene lost 1 base and the J gene lost 1 base, with 5 bases spanning the gap. The CDR3 is 13 amino acids. The CDR3 DNA is TGCGCCAGCAGCTTGTTGGGGAACACTGAAGCTTTCTTT. This codes for CASSLLGNTEAFF.

The chain links TRBV7-9 to TRBJ2-7, with 11 bases aligning to TRBD2. Germline lookup yields CDR1 SEHNR and CDR2 FQNEAQ (reference sequence). CDR3 length equals 14 residues. J lost 3 bases, V lost 7 bases, and 5 bases had no gene match. CDR3 protein: CASTTSGAHYEQYF. The CDR3 region has the DNA TGTGCCAGCACGACTAGCGGGGCACACTACGAGCAGTACTTC. The full variable domain, in which reference TRBV7-9 and TRBJ2-7 provide the parts outside the CDR3, is DTGVSQNPRHKITKRGQNVTFRCDPISEHNRLYWYRQTLGQGPEFLTYFQNEAQLEKSRLLSDRFSAERPKGSFSTLEIQRTEQGDSAMYLCASTTSGAHYEQYFGPGTRLTVT.

The CDR3 DNA sequence: TGTGCCTGGAAGGCTAGCAGCTCAAGGCGGGAGACCCAGTACTTC. Protein sequence: CAWKASSSRRETQYF. This chain connects TRBV30 to TRBJ2-5, with D perhaps TRBD2 (5 bases). Germline V lookup: CDR1 GTSNPN, CDR2 SVGIG (reference sequence). Trimming took 4 bases from V and 5 from J, leaving 20 bases between them. The CDR3 has 15 amino acids.

V gene TRBV27 combines with J gene TRBJ2-1; 12 nucleotides agree with TRBD2. Per the germline V gene, CDR1 is MNHEY and CDR2 is SMNVEV (reference sequence). V trimming: 4 bases; J trimming: 8 bases; junction bases outside the gene matches: 6. The CDR3 covers 15 residues. The CDR3 DNA sequence: TGTGCCAGCAGTTCGACTAGCGGGGGTATGTATGAGCAGTTCTTC. Its protein product is CASSSTSGGMYEQFF.

The chain employs TRBV7-6 and TRBJ2-2, with D unclear. Trimming pared 2 bases from V and 2 bases from J, leaving 12 bases between. The CDR3 contains 16 residues. Germline V gives CDR1 SGHVS, CDR2 FNYEAQ. In nucleotides, the CDR3 is TGTGCCAGCAGCTTAATGGGCGGAGCAAACACCGGGGAGCTGTTTTTT. It yields the protein CASSLMGGANTGELFF.

This clone was counted a single time. The chain couples TRBV25-1 to TRBJ2-2, with TRBD2 matching 9 bases. The CDR3 has 15 amino acids. V lost 5 bases to trimming and J lost 5 bases; unmatched junction nucleotides: 6. Germline CDR1 and CDR2: MGHDK and SYGVNS. CDR3 DNA sequence: TGTGCCAGCAGTAGGAGGAGCGGGGGGACCGGGGAGCTGTTTTTT. Protein product: CASSRRSGGTGELFF.

The chain has TRBV27 and TRBJ2-2, with D perhaps matching TRBD1 (6 bases). CDR1 and CDR2 (germline): MNHEY, SMNVEV (reference sequence). Trimming removed 0 bases from V and 7 bases from J, with 15 bases in between. The CDR3 extends over 16 amino acids. This CDR3 reads CASSLSGRGVHGELFF. The CDR3 DNA is TGTGCCAGCAGTTTATCAGGCAGGGGTGTTCACGGGGAGCTGTTTTTT.

This clone was recorded once. The rearrangement links TRBV2 to TRBJ2-3, with 12 bases fitting TRBD2. This CDR3 comprises 15 residues. Germline CDR1 SNHLY, CDR2 FYNNEI. V lost 7 bases to trimming and J lost 5 bases; unmatched junction nucleotides: 7. This CDR3 reads CASNQLAGGKDTQYF. In DNA, the CDR3 is TGTGCCAGCAACCAGCTAGCGGGGGGGAAAGATACGCAGTATTTT.

The chain is built from TRBV2 and TRBJ2-3, with no clear D. There are 11 residues in the CDR3. Trimming took 4 bases from V and 7 from J, leaving 6 bases between them. The germline gives CDR1 SNHLY, CDR2 FYNNEI. The CDR3 DNA sequence: TGTGCCAGCAGTGCGGCCTATACGCAGTATTTT. Its protein is CASSAAYTQYF.

The chain recombines TRBV6-1 with TRBJ2-7; D ambiguous. The CDR3 is 14 residues long. The V end was cut by 3 bases, the J end by 0 bases, with 9 bases between. The germline V gene encodes CDR1 MNHNS and CDR2 SASEGT. The CDR3 DNA sequence: TGTGCCAGCAGTGATCTACAGAACTCCTACGAGCAGTACTTC. Translated, it gives CASSDLQNSYEQYF.

In its sample, this clone was seen a few times. The chain links TRBV28 to TRBJ1-5; 7 nucleotides match TRBD1. With 5 bases clipped from V and 11 bases from J, the junction kept 9 bases outside the gene matches. CDR3 length equals 13 residues. Germline CDR1 reads MDHEN; CDR2 reads SYDVKM. This CDR3 reads CASSVGDSLSQHF. The CDR3 coding sequence is TGTGCCAGCAGTGTCGGGGACAGCTTATCCCAGCATTTT.

CDR3 residues: CASSSTFTDTQYF. The CDR3 DNA reads as TGTGCCAGCAGTTCCACCTTCACAGATACGCAGTATTTT. This rearrangement joins TRBV28 to TRBJ2-3, with D uncertain. The CDR3 covers 13 residues. V was clipped by 4 bases and J by 2 bases, with 7 bases between them. Germline-derived CDR1 and CDR2 are MDHEN and SYDVKM. Using reference TRBV28 and TRBJ2-3 for the parts outside the CDR3, the full variable domain is DVKVTQSSRYLVKRTGEKVFLECVQDMDHENMFWYRQDPGLGLRLIYFSYDVKMKEKGDIPEGYSVSREKKERFSLILESASTNQTSMYLCASSSTFTDTQYFGPGTRLTVL.

The rearrangement uses TRBV14 and TRBJ1-6, with D possibly matching TRBD1 (6 bases). Germline CDR1 reads SGHDN; CDR2 reads FVKESK. V dropped 4 bases and J dropped 0 bases, with 13 bases sitting between them. The CDR3 runs 17 residues. CDR3 in amino acids: CASSPGGPSSYNSPLHF. CDR3 sequence (DNA): TGTGCCAGCAGCCCGGGGGGGCCGAGCTCCTATAATTCACCCCTCCACTTT.

This clone turned up a few times. The chain combines TRBV29-1 with TRBJ2-1; D perhaps matches TRBD2 (5 bases). Germline values: CDR1 SQVTM, CDR2 ANQGSEA. V shed 3 bases and J shed 4 bases, with 16 bases lying between them. CDR3 size: 15 residues. CDR3 amino acids: CSVEVGRESYNEQFF. The CDR3 region has the DNA TGCAGCGTTGAGGTGGGAAGGGAGAGTTACAATGAGCAGTTCTTC.

The chain combines TRBV29-1 with TRBJ2-3; D is uncertain. Germline lookup yields CDR1 SQVTM and CDR2 ANQGSEA. Trimming took off 7 bases at V and 6 bases at J, with 17 bases between the two ends. This CDR3 is 13 amino acids long. CDR3 sequence: CSGLTYSADTQYF. The CDR3 nucleotides read TGCAGCGGTCTCACCTACAGCGCCGATACGCAGTATTTT.

CDR3 protein: CASSPEGGQYSPLHF. CDR3 in DNA: TGCGCCAGCAGCCCGGAGGGGGGTCAGTATTCACCCCTCCACTTT. The genes are TRBV5-1 and TRBJ1-6; maybe TRBD1 (6 bases). The V end lost 4 bases, the J end lost 8 bases, and 16 bases lay between the germline ends. The CDR3 sequence is 15 residues long. CDR1 and CDR2 from the germline V gene are SGHRS and YFSETQ.

The V call is TRBV2, the J call TRBJ2-1; a possible D gene is TRBD2 (5 bases). The CDR3 is 14 residues long. Deletions cut 4 bases from V and 7 bases from J, with 14 bases between. Per germline, CDR1 SNHLY and CDR2 FYNNEI. CDR3 amino acids: CASSVRTRGNEQFF. The CDR3 DNA reads TGTGCCAGCAGTGTCAGAACCAGAGGGAATGAGCAGTTCTTC.

The V call is TRBV19, the J call TRBJ2-3; the match to TRBD2 covers 7 bases. CDR1 is LNHDA and CDR2 is SQIVND in the germline V gene (reference sequence). Trimming took 6 bases from V and 4 from J; bases not matched to a gene: 7. The CDR3 has 14 amino acids. CDR3 in amino acids: CASRGGPRSDTQYF. CDR3 coding DNA: TGTGCCAGTAGGGGAGGGCCTAGGTCAGATACGCAGTATTTT.

V and J are TRBV28 and TRBJ2-7; TRBD2 is a possible D gene (6 bases). Deletions cut 0 bases from V and 2 bases from J, with 11 bases between. This CDR3 region has 15 residues. Germline-derived CDR1 and CDR2 are MDHEN and SYDVKM. The CDR3 region is CASSLWGRGTYEQYF. The CDR3 coding sequence is TGTGCCAGCAGTTTATGGGGGCGGGGCACCTACGAGCAGTACTTC.

The V and J genes are TRBV18 and TRBJ1-1, with D unresolved. The germline gives CDR1 KGHSH, CDR2 LQKENI. The V and J ends lost 6 bases and 0 bases respectively, with 8 bases between them. The CDR3 consists of 13 residues. Here the CDR3 reads CASSGDLNTEAFF. The DNA of the CDR3 is TGTGCCAGCTCCGGAGACCTGAACACTGAAGCTTTCTTT.

V usage is TRBV4-1 and J usage is TRBJ1-5; a weak D match, TRBD1 (6 bases). Germline loops: CDR1 MGHRA, CDR2 YSYEKL. V shed 0 bases and J shed 7 bases, with 22 bases lying between them. The CDR3 consists of 18 residues. CDR3 sequence (DNA): TGCGCCAGCAGCCAAGAAGTTCCCGAACAGGGAAAGGGGCAGCCCCAGCATTTT. Amino acids: CASSQEVPEQGKGQPQHF.

Written as DNA, the CDR3 is TGCGCCAGCAGCTTGCGGGGGACAGATGAAAAACTGTTTTTT. This gives the protein CASSLRGTDEKLFF. The rearrangement links TRBV5-1 to TRBJ1-4, with 7 bases matching TRBD1. The germline V gene encodes CDR1 SGHRS and CDR2 YFSETQ. The CDR3 has 14 amino acids. V lost 1 base, J lost 6 bases, and 3 bases stayed unmatched.

The chain links TRBV15 to TRBJ1-6; D not resolved. Germline CDR1 and CDR2: LNHNV and YYDKDF (reference sequence). The CDR3 totals 15 residues. With 4 bases removed from V and 10 bases from J, the gap between germline ends came to 17 bases. The CDR3 DNA reads TGTGCCACCAGCACTCTGGGAAGGTCTGACTCACCCCTCCACTTT. Its translation is CATSTLGRSDSPLHF.